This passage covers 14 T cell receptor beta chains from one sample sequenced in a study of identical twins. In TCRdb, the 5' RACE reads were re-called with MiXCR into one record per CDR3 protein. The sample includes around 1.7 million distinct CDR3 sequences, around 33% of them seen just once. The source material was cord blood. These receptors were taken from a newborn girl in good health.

The CDR3 loop reads CSARTSVNNEQFF. DNA of the CDR3: TGCAGTGCAAGGACTAGCGTAAACAATGAGCAGTTCTTC. The chain combines TRBV20-1 with TRBJ2-1; 9 nucleotides align to TRBD2. The CDR3 totals 13 residues. Trimming removed 6 bases from V and 5 bases from J; junction bases left unmatched: 5. Germline lookup yields CDR1 DFQATT and CDR2 SNEGSKA (reference sequence).

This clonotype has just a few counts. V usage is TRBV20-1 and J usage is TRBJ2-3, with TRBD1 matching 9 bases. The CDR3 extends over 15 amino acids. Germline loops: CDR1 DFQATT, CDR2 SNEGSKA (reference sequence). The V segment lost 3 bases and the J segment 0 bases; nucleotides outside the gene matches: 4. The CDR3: CSASPGTGSTDTQYF. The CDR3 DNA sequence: TGCAGTGCTAGCCCCGGGACAGGGAGCACAGATACGCAGTATTTT.

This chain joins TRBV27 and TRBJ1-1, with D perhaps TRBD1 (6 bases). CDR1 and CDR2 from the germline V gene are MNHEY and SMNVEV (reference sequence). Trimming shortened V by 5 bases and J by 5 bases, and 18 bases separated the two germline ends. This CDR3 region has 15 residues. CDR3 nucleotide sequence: TGTGCCAGCAGTCCGAGCTTACAGGGTGTGACTGAAGCTTTCTTT. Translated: CASSPSLQGVTEAFF.

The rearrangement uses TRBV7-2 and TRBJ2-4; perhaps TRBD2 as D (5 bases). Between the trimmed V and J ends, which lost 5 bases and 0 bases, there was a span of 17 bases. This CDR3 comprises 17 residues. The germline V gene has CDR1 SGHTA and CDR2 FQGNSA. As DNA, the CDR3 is TGTGCCAGCAGCCCCGGACTCGTCCCCCTAGCCAAAAACATTCAGTACTTC. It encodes CASSPGLVPLAKNIQYF.

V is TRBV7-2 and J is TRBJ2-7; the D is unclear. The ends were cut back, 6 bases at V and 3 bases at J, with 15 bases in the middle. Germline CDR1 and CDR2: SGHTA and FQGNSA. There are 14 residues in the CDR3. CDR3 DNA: TGTGCCAGCAGTCGCGACACGTGGGACTACGAGCAGTACTTC. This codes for CASSRDTWDYEQYF.

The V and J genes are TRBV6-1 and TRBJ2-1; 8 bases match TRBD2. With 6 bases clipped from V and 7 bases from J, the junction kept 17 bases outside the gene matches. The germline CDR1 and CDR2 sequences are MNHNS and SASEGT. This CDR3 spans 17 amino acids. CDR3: CASSPTQTSGGGNEQFF. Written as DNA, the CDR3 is TGTGCCAGCAGCCCCACTCAAACTAGCGGAGGGGGGAATGAGCAGTTCTTC.

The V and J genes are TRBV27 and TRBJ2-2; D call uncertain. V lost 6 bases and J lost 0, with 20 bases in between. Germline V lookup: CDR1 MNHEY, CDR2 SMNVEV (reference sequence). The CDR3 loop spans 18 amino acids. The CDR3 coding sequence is TGTGCCAGCAGCCACATTCCGCCGGGCCGTTCGAACACCGGGGAGCTGTTTTTT. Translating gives CASSHIPPGRSNTGELFF.

CDR3 in amino acids: CASSEAPVEVSNEQFF. The DNA of the CDR3 is TGTGCCAGCAGTGAAGCGCCTGTGGAGGTGAGCAATGAGCAGTTCTTC. The chain carries TRBV6-1 and TRBJ2-1; tentative D call: TRBD2 (5 bases). The V and J ends lost 0 bases and 6 bases respectively, with 15 bases between them. CDR3 length equals 16 residues. Germline CDR1 is MNHNS and CDR2 is SASEGT.

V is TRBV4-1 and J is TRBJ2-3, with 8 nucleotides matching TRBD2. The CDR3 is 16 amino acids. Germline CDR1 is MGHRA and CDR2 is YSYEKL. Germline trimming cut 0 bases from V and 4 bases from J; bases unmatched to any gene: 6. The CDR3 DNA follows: TGCGCCAGCAGCCAAGAATGGGGACTAGAGGCAGATACGCAGTATTTT. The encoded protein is CASSQEWGLEADTQYF.

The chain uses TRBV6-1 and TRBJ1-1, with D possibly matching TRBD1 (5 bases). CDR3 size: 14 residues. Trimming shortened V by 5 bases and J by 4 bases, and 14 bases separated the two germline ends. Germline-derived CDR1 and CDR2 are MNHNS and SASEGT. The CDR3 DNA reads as TGTGCCAGCAGTACAGGCGGCAGGTTCACTGAAGCTTTCTTT. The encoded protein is CASSTGGRFTEAFF.

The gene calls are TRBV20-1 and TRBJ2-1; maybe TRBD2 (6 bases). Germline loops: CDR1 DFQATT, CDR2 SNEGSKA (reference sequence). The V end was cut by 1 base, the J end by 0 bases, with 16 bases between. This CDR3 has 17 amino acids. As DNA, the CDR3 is TGCAGTGCTAGAGCCCATACTAGCCGGGGCTCCTACAATGAGCAGTTCTTC. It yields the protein CSARAHTSRGSYNEQFF.

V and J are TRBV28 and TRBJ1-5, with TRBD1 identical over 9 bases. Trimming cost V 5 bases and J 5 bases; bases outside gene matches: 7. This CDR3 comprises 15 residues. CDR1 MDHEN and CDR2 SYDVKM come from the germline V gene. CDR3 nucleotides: TGTGCCAGCAGTACGGACAGGGGCCCGGATCAGCCCCAGCATTTT. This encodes CASSTDRGPDQPQHF. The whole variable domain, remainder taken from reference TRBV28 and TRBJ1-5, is DVKVTQSSRYLVKRTGEKVFLECVQDMDHENMFWYRQDPGLGLRLIYFSYDVKMKEKGDIPEGYSVSREKKERFSLILESASTNQTSMYLCASSTDRGPDQPQHFGDGTRLSIL.

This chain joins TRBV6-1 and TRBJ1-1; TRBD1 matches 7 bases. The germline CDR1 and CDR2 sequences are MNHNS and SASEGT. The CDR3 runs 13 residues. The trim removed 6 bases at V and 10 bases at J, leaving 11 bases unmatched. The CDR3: CASRRTGPDPAFF. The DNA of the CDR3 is TGTGCCAGCAGACGGACAGGACCAGACCCAGCTTTCTTT.

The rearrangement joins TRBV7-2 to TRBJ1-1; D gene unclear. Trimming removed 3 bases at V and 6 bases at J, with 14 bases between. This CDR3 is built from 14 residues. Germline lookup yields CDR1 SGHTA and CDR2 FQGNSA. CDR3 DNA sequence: TGTGCCAGCAGCTTGGCCGCCATAGGAGCTGAAGCTTTCTTT. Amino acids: CASSLAAIGAEAFF. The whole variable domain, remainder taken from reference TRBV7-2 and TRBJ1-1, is GAGVSQSPSNKVTEKGKDVELRCDPISGHTALYWYRQSLGQGLEFLIYFQGNSAPDKSGLPSDRFSAERTGGSVSTLTIQRTQQEDSAVYLCASSLAAIGAEAFFGQGTRLTVV.